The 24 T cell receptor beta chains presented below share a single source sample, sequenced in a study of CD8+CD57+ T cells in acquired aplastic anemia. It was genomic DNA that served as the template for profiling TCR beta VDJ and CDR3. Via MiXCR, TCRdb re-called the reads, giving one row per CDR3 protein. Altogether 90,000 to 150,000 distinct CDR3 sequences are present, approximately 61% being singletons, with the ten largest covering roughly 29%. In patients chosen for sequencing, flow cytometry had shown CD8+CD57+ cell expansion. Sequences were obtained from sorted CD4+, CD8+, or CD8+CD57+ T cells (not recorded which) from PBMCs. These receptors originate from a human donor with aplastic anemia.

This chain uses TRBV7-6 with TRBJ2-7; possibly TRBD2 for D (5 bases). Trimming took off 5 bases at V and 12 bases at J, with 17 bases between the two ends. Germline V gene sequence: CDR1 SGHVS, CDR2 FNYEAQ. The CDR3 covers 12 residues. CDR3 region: CASSPGVGLRYF. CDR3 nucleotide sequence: TGTGCCAGCAGCCCCGGGGTGGGATTGCGGTACTTC.

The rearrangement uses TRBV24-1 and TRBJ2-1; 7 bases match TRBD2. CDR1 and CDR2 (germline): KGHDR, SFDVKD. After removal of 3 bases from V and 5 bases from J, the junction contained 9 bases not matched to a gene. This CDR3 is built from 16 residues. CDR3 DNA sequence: TGTGCCACCAGTGATCCCGTCGGCGGGAGCGACAATGAGCAGTTCTTC. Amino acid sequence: CATSDPVGGSDNEQFF.

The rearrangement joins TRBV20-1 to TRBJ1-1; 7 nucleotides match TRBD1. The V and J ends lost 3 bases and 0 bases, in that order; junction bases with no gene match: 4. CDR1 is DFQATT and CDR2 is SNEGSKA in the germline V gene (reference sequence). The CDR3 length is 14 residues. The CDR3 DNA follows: TGCAGTGCTAGCCCGACAGGGATGAACACTGAAGCTTTCTTT. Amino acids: CSASPTGMNTEAFF.

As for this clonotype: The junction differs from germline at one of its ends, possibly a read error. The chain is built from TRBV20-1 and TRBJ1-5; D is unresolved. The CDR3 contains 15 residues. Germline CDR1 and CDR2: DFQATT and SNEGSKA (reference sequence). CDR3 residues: CSAGDGQSSNQPQHF. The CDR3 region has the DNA TGCAGTGCTGGAGATGGGCAGTCTAGCAATCAGCCCCAGCATTTT.

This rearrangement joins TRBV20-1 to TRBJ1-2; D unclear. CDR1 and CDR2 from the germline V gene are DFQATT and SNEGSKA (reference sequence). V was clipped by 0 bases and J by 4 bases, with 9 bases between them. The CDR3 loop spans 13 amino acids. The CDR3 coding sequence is TGCAGTGCTAGAGATGGCACCTCCTATGGCTACACCTTC. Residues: CSARDGTSYGYTF.

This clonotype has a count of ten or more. The CDR3 coding sequence is TGTGCCAGCAGTTTATCGAAGGGGGCGAGAGCTAACTATGGCTACACCTTC. Its protein is CASSLSKGARANYGYTF. This chain connects TRBV27 to TRBJ1-2, with 7 bases lining up with TRBD1. Germline V gene data show CDR1 as MNHEY and CDR2 as SMNVEV (reference sequence). After removal of 0 bases from V and 0 bases from J, the junction contained 7 bases not matched to a gene. The CDR3 loop spans 17 amino acids.

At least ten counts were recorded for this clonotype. The CDR3 reads CATSVSGGPVVYNEKLFF. The CDR3 DNA reads TGTGCCACCAGCGTTTCAGGGGGCCCAGTCGTCTATAATGAAAAACTGTTTTTT. This rearrangement joins TRBV24-1 to TRBJ1-4; 8 bases map to TRBD1. CDR1 KGHDR and CDR2 SFDVKD come from the germline V gene. V lost 7 bases and J lost 4; bases outside the gene matches: 16. The CDR3 runs to 18 residues.

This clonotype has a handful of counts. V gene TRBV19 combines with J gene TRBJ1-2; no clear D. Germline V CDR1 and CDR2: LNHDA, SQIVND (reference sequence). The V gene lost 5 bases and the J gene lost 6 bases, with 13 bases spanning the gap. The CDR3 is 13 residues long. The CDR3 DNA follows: TGTGCCAGTAGTCCCCTGGTAGCCGATGGCTACACCTTC. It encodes CASSPLVADGYTF.

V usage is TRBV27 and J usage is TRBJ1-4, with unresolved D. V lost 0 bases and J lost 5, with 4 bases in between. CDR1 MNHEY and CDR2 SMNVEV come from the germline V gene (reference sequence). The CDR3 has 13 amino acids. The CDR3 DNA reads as TGTGCCAGCAGTTTATCGATCAATGAAAAACTGTTTTTT. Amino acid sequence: CASSLSINEKLFF.

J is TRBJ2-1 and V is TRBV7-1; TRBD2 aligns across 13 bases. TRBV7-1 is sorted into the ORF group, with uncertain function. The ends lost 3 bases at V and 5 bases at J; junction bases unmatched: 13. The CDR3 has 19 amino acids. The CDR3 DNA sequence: TGTGCCAGCAGCTCTCGGACTAGCGGGAGTCTTCTTACGGACAATGAGCAGTTCTTC. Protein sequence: CASSSRTSGSLLTDNEQFF.

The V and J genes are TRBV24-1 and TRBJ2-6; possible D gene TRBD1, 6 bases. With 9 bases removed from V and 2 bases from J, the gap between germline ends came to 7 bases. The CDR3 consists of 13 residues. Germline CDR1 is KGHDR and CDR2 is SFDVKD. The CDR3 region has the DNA TGTGCCACCGGACAGACTGGGGCCAACGTCCTGACTTTC. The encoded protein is CATGQTGANVLTF.

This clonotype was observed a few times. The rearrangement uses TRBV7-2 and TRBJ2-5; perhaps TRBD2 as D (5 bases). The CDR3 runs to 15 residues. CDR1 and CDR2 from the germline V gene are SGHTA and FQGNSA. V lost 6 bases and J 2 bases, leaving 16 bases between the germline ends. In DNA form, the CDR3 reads TGTGCCAGCAGTCCAGCCGGGAACAGTCAAGAGACCCAGTACTTC. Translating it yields CASSPAGNSQETQYF.

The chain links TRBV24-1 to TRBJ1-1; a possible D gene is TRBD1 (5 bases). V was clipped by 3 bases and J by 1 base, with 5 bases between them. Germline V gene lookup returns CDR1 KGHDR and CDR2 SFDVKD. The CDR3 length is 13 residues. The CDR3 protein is CATSDGQNTEAFF. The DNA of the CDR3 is TGTGCCACCAGTGATGGACAGAACACTGAAGCTTTCTTT.

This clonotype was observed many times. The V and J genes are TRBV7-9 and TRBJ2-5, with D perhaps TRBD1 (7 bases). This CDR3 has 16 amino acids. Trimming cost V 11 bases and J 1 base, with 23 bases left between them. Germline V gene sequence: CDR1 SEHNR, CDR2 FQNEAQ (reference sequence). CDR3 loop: CAGRQGTGASQETQYF. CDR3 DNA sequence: TGTGCCGGACGACAGGGAACGGGGGCGAGCCAAGAGACCCAGTACTTC.

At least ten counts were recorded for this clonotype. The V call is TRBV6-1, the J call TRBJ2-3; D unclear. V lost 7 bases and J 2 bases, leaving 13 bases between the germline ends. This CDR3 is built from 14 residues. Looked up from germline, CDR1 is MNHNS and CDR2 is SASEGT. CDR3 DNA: TGTGCCAGCACATTGCGCCGATACACAGATACGCAGTATTTT. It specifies CASTLRRYTDTQYF.

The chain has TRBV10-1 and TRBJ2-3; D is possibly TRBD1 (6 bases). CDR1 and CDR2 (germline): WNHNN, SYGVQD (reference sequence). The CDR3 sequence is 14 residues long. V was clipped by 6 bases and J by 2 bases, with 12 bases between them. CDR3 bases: TGCGCCAGCAGCGACGGACAGATCACAGATACGCAGTATTTT. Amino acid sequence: CASSDGQITDTQYF.

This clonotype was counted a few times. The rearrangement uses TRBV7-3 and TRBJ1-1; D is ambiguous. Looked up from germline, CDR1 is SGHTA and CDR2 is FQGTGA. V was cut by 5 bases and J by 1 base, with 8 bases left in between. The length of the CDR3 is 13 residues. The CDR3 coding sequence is TGTGCCAGCAGCCCCTCGCAGAACACTGAAGCTTTCTTT. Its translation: CASSPSQNTEAFF.

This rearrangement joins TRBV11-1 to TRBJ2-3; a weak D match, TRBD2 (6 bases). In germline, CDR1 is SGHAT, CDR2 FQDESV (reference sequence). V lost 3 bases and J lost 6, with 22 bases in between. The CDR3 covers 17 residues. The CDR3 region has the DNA TGTGCCAGCAGCTTCCCGCGGGGCAGGGCCGAAGGTGATACGCAGTATTTT. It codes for CASSFPRGRAEGDTQYF.

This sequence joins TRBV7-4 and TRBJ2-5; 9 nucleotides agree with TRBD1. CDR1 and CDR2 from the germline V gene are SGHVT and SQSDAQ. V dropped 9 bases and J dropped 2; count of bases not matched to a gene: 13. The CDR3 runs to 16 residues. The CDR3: CASTGLGTGTQETQYF. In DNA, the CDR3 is TGTGCCAGTACGGGCCTGGGGACAGGGACACAAGAGACCCAGTACTTC.

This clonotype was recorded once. The CDR3 here is CATSSRQGETNTEAFF. CDR3 bases: TGTGCCACCAGCAGCAGACAGGGGGAAACGAACACTGAAGCTTTCTTT. The chain is built from TRBV15 and TRBJ1-1, with 9 nucleotides matching TRBD1. The germline gives CDR1 LNHNV, CDR2 YYDKDF (reference sequence). V shed 3 bases, J shed 1 base, and the junction held 6 bases outside the gene matches. The CDR3 loop spans 16 amino acids.

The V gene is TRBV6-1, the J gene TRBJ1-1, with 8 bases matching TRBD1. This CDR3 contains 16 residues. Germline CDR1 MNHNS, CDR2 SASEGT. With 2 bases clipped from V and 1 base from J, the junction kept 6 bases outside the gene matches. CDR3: CASSEWQGAPNTEAFF. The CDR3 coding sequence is TGTGCCAGCAGTGAATGGCAGGGGGCCCCGAACACTGAAGCTTTCTTT.

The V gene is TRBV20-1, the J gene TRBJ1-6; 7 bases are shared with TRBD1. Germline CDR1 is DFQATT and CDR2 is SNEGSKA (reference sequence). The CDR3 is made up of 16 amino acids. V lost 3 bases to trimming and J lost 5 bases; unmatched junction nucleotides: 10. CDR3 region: CSASPKRQGDNSPLHF. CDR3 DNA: TGCAGTGCTAGTCCCAAAAGACAGGGAGATAATTCACCCCTCCACTTT.

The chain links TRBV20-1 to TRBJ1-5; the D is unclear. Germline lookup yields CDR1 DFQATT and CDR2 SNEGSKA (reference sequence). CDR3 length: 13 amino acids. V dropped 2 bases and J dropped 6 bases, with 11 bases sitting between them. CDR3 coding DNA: TGCAGTGCTAGATTCGGAGACCTTCAGCCCCAGCATTTT. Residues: CSARFGDLQPQHF.

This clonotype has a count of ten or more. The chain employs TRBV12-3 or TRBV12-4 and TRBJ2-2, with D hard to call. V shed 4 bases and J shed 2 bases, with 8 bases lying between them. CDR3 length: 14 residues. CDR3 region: CASSWDDNTGELFF. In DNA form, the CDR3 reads TGTGCCAGCAGTTGGGATGACAACACCGGGGAGCTGTTTTTT.